The source of this TCR beta chain is a study of radiotherapy plus CTLA-4 blockade in lung cancer (dated by TCRdb to the late 2010s). Regarding the complete study: Objective responses were observed in approximately 19% of enrolled patients, and disease control was achieved in less than 40%. Results and caveats for the whole study, not just this receptor: TCR clones derived from tumors expanded in peripheral blood after treatment with radiotherapy and ipilimumab. Increased serum interferon-beta after radiation, together with early dynamic changes in blood T cell clones, were reported to be the strongest predictors of response.

The CDR3 holds 17 amino acids from the cysteine to the phenylalanine. Only the CDR3 DNA stays, 51 bases, in frame from base 1. V is pared back by 7 bases and J by 2 bases, with 22 bases lying between the germline termini. CDR1 MNHEY and CDR2 SMNVEV were looked up in the germline V gene (reference sequence). The library was prepared using the immunoSEQ multiplex PCR assay. TCRdb carries this immuneACCESS record with in-frame sequences only. Its versions omit some clonotypes, under half of them owing to an unresolved V gene in the studies checked, with the rest unexplained. The sample table records about 48,000 clones; approximately 85% of these occur just once. The top ten clones comprise 2.5% to 3.5% of the sample. Worth noting for this clone: This receptor's antigen is unknown. No qualities accompany the bases; no much larger clone lies one base away.

Focal radiation therapy combined with CTLA-4 blockade (ipilimumab) was tested in patients with chemo-refractory metastatic non-small-cell lung cancer. The chain couples TRBV27 to TRBJ2-3; a weak D assignment points to TRBD1 (6 bases agree). The material sequenced was peripheral blood, taken from a patient treated with radiotherapy plus ipilimumab. The TCR originated in a human donor with non-small cell lung cancer who had stable disease on radiotherapy plus ipilimumab. Read as DNA, the sequence is TGTGCCAGCAAATTCCTTCGATTGGGGGACATCACAGATACGCAGTATTTT. It translates as CASKFLRLGDITDTQYF.